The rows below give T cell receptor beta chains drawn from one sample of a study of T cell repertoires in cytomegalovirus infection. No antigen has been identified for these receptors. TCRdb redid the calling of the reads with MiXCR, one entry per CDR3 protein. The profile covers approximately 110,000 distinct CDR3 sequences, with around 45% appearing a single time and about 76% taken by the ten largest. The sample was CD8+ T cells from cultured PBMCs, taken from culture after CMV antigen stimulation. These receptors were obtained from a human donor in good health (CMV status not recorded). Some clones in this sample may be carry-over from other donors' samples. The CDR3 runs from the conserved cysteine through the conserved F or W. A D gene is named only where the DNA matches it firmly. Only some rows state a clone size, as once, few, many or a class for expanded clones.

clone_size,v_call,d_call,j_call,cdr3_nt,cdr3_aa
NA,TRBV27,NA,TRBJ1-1,TGTGCCAGCAGTTTATCTCTTGTCAGAGAGAACACTGAAGCTTTCTTT,CASSLSLVRENTEAFF
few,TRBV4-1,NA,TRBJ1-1,TGCGCCAGCAGCCAAGGGACAATAGCTTCCCCTTTCTTAAAATACACTGAAGCTTTCTTT,CASSQGTIASPFLKYTEAFF
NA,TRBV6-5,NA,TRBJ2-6,TGTGCCAGCAGTGCGCCCGGAGGGGGGGCGGGTGGGGCCAACGTCCTGACTTTC,CASSAPGGGAGGANVLTF
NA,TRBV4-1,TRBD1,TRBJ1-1,TGCGCCAGCAGCCCGGTGGGACAGGAGAACACTGAAGCTTTCTTT,CASSPVGQENTEAFF
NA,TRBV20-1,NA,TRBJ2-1,TGCAGTGCGATCTCGCTGTCTTCGACAAATGAGCAGTTCTTC,CSAISLSSTNEQFF
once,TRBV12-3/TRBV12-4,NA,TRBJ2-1,TGTGCCAGCAGTTTAGGAGTTTACGGCGCCTACAATGAGCAGTTCTTC,CASSLGVYGAYNEQFF
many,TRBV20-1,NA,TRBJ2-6,TGCAGTGCTAGAACCTTGGGCTCTGGGGCCAACGTCCTGACTTTC,CSARTLGSGANVLTF
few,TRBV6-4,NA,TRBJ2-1,TGTGCCAGCAGTGACCGAGCTTTCAATGAGCAGTTCTTC,CASSDRAFNEQFF
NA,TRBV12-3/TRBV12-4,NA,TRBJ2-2,TGTGCCAGCAGTTTTAGGGACACCGGGGAGCTGTTTTTT,CASSFRDTGELFF
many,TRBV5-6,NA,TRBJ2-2,TGTGCCAGCAGCTTCGAATTCGGTCCGAACACCGGGGAGCTGTTTTTT,CASSFEFGPNTGELFF
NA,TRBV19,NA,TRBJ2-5,TGTGCCAGTAGTATTTTTGCAGGAGAGACCCAGTACTTC,CASSIFAGETQYF
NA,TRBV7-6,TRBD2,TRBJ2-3,TGTGCCAGCTCCTGGAGACTAGGGGAGGGGGATACGCAGTATTTT,CASSWRLGEGDTQYF
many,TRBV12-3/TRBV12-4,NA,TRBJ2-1,TGTGCCAGCAGCCTCCCAGGGGCCGGGGAGCAGTTCTTC,CASSLPGAGEQFF
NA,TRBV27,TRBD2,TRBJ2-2,TGTGCCAGCATGATCGGGGGGACCGGGGAGCTGTTTTTT,CASMIGGTGELFF
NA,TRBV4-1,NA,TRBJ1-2,TGCGCCAGCAGCCAAGAACCAGACTCCTATGGCTACACCTTC,CASSQEPDSYGYTF
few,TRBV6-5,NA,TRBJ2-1,TGTGCCAGCAGTTACAACGAGGGCGCCGGGATTGAGCAGTTCTTC,CASSYNEGAGIEQFF
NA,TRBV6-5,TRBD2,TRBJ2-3,TGTGCCAGCAGTACAACTAGCGGGGGCACAGATACGCAGTATTTT,CASSTTSGGTDTQYF
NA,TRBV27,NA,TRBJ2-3,TGTGCCAGCTCTGTTTTCCCCCGAGATACGCAGTATTTT,CASSVFPRDTQYF
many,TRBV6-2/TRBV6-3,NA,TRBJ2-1,TGTGCCAGCAGTTCACAGGGCCGGACCTACAATGAGCAGTTCTTC,CASSSQGRTYNEQFF